This T cell receptor beta chain originates from a study of regulatory T cells in long-lasting Graves disease. General study results and limits: Under persistent disease, TRBV28, TRBJ1-2 and TRBJ2-5 were used preferentially.

Points on this clonotype: Its target is not known.

Time point reported: newly diagnosed GD, antithyroid drugs for less than 3 months. PBMC RNA served as the TCR library source. The CDR3 runs to 18 residues. Trimming removed 0 bases from V and 4 bases from J; junction bases left unmatched: 11. Germline-derived CDR1 and CDR2 are LNHNV and YYDKDF (reference sequence). Assembly of TCR beta libraries relied on iRepertoire HTBI primers together with Arm-PCR of CDR3 regions. TCRdb re-called the multiplex PCR reads with MiXCR, one entry per CDR3 protein. The sample has 540,000 or so distinct CDR3 sequences; 13% are singletons. The same data also contributed to another study, on T cells in Graves' hyperthyroidism and ophthalmopathy.

The sequencing here drew on peripheral blood mononuclear cells (PBMCs), taken at new diagnosis, from a patient treated with antithyroid drugs. The TCR was taken from a man aged 25-40 years with Graves disease. The chain couples TRBV15 to TRBJ2-5, with 10 bases fitting TRBD2. The CDR3 reads CATSRDRASGSGGETQYF. In DNA, the CDR3 is TGTGCCACCAGCAGAGATCGGGCTAGCGGGAGTGGAGGAGAGACCCAGTACTTC.